A single sample is the source of the 5 T cell receptor beta chains below, sequenced in a study of T cell changes during pregnancy in multiple sclerosis. TCRdb's copy holds only in-frame clones and misses some; the assay was immunoSEQ multiplex PCR. The sample lists about 61,000 clones; 88% were seen once. The sample was peripheral blood, taken in the first trimester of pregnancy. Source of these receptors: a female donor with multiple sclerosis, enrolled in a pregnancy study.

The CDR3 loop reads CAISEQVDTQYF. The CDR3 DNA is TGTGCCATCAGTGAGCAGGTGGATACGCAGTATTTT. This rearrangement joins TRBV10-3 to TRBJ2-3, with unresolved D. This CDR3 region has 12 residues. Trimming removed 2 bases at V and 6 bases at J, with 6 bases between. The germline V gene encodes CDR1 ENHRY and CDR2 SYGVKD.

Details on this clone: Relative to the germline gene, one junction end is altered; a read error may explain this. The chain is built from TRBV7-7 and TRBJ2-7; tentatively, D is TRBD1 (6 bases). Germline V CDR1 and CDR2: SSHAT, FNYEAQ (reference sequence). The CDR3 spans 14 residues. The CDR3 DNA follows: TGTGCTAGCAGCCCCCGGACAGCTAACTACGAGCAGTACTTC. This codes for CASSPRTANYEQYF.

The chain combines TRBV14 with TRBJ2-3, with 7 bases lining up with TRBD1. Unmatched junction bases numbered 9, after V lost 4 bases and J lost 5 bases. Germline CDR1 reads SGHDN; CDR2 reads FVKESK. The CDR3 length is 15 residues. The CDR3 region is CASSPTTGQGDTQYF. The CDR3 bases are TGTGCCAGCAGCCCCACGACAGGGCAAGGAGATACGCAGTATTTT.

This chain connects TRBV7-2 to TRBJ2-7, with 14 bases lining up with TRBD2. In germline, CDR1 is SGHTA, CDR2 FQGNSA. Trimming cost V 4 bases and J 5 bases; bases outside gene matches: 4. This CDR3 is built from 15 residues. This CDR3 reads CASSSTGLAGDEQYF. The CDR3 DNA sequence: TGTGCCAGCAGCTCAACGGGACTAGCGGGAGACGAGCAGTACTTC.

The rearrangement uses TRBV28 and TRBJ1-1; a possible D gene is TRBD1 (5 bases). The CDR3 totals 13 residues. Germline lookup yields CDR1 MDHEN and CDR2 SYDVKM. Trimming shortened V by 7 bases and J by 6 bases, and 15 bases separated the two germline ends. The CDR3 region has the DNA TGTGCCAGCATAATGACAGAGAGAGCTGAAGCTTTCTTT. Its protein product is CASIMTERAEAFF.